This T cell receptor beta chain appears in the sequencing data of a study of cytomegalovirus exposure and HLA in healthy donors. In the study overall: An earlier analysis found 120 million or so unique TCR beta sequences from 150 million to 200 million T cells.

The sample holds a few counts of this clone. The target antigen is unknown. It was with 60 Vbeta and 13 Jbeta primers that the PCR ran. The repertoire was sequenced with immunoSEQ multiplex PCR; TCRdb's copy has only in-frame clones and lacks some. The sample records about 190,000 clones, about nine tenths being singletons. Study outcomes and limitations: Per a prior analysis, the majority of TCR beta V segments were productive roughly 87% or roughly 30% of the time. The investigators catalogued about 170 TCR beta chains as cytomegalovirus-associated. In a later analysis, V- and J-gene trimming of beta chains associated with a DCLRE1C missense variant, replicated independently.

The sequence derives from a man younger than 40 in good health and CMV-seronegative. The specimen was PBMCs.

CDR3 region: CASSSTGDGEQFF. CDR3 sequence (DNA): TGTGCCAGCAGCTCCACAGGGGACGGTGAGCAGTTCTTC. The rearrangement links TRBV7-2 to TRBJ2-1, with 7 bases identical to TRBD1. This CDR3 region has 13 residues. Germline CDR1 reads SGHTA; CDR2 reads FQGNSA. V lost 4 bases to trimming and J lost 9 bases; unmatched junction nucleotides: 6.